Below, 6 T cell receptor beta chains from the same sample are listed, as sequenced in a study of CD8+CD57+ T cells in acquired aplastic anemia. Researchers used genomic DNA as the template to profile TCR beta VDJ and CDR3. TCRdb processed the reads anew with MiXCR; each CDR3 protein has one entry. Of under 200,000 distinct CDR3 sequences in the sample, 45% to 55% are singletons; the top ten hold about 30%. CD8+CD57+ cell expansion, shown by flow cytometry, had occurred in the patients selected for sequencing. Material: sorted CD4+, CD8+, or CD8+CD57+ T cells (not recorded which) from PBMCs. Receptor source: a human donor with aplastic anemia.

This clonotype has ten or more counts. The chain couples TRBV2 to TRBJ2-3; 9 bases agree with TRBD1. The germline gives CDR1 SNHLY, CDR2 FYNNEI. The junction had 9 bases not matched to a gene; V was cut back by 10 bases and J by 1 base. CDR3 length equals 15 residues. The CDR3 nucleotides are TGTGCCACCCGGACAGGGGTGGGAGGCACAGATACGCAGTATTTT. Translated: CATRTGVGGTDTQYF.

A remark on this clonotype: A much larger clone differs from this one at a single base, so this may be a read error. In DNA, the CDR3 is TGCGCCAGCAGCTTGGGGCAGGGCTATGGCTGCACCTTC. Protein product: CASSLGQGYGCTF. V gene TRBV5-1 combines with J gene TRBJ1-2, with D tentatively TRBD1 (5 bases). CDR1 SGHRS and CDR2 YFSETQ come from the germline V gene. The CDR3 runs 13 residues.

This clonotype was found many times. The CDR3 DNA is TGCAGTGCTAGAGATACGACCGTCACAGATACGCAGTATTTT. As protein: CSARDTTVTDTQYF. The V and J genes are TRBV20-1 and TRBJ2-3; D not certain. V lost 0 bases and J lost 2, with 9 bases in between. The CDR3 length is 14 residues. Germline CDR1 and CDR2: DFQATT and SNEGSKA (reference sequence).

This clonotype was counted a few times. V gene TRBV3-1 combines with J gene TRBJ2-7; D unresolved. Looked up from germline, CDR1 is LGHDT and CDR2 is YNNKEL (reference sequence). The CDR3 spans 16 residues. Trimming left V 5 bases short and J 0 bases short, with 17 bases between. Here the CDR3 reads CASSYFGTGSSYEQYF. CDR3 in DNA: TGTGCCAGCAGCTACTTCGGAACCGGAAGCTCCTACGAGCAGTACTTC.

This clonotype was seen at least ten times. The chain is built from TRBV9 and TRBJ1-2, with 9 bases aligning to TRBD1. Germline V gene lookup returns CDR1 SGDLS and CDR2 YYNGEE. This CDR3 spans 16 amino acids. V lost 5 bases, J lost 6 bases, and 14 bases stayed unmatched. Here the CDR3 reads CASRNLGTGYTDGYTF. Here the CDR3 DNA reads TGTGCCAGCAGGAATCTGGGGACAGGGTATACGGATGGCTACACCTTC.

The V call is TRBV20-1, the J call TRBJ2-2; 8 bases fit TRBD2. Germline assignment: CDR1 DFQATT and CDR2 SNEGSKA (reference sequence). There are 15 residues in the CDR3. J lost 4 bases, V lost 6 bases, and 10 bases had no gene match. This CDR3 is CSATGGRLGTGELFF. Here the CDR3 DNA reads TGCAGTGCCACGGGAGGGCGTTTGGGCACCGGGGAGCTGTTTTTT.